Below, 8 T cell receptor beta chains from the same sample are listed, as sequenced in a study of blood T cell repertoires in COVID-19. Sequencing used immunoSEQ multiplex PCR; TCRdb keeps in-frame clones, though not all of them. Of 70,000 or so clones listed, more than 90% are singletons. The sequenced sample was peripheral blood. These receptors came from a human donor in a cohort sampled during active COVID-19.

The gene calls are TRBV5-6 and TRBJ2-3; 15 bases are shared with TRBD2. The CDR3 is made up of 18 amino acids. Germline V gives CDR1 SGHDT, CDR2 YYEEEE. Unmatched junction bases numbered 15, after V lost 4 bases and J lost 9 bases. CDR3 nucleotide sequence: TGTGCCAGCAGCCGCGGACTAGCGGGAGGGCCTTCTCCGGAGACGCAGTATTTT. Translating gives CASSRGLAGGPSPETQYF.

The chain combines TRBV2 with TRBJ2-5; D perhaps matches TRBD2 (5 bases). The germline V gene encodes CDR1 SNHLY and CDR2 FYNNEI. V dropped 9 bases and J dropped 1 base, with 15 bases sitting between them. The CDR3 sequence is 14 residues long. In nucleotides, the CDR3 is TGTGCCAGAACTCTTAGCGCCCGCCAAGAGACCCAGTACTTC. The encoded protein is CARTLSARQETQYF.

This sequence joins TRBV14 and TRBJ2-1; 10 bases fit TRBD2. Germline values: CDR1 SGHDN, CDR2 FVKESK. This CDR3 region has 15 residues. J lost 9 bases, V lost 4 bases, and 9 bases had no gene match. The CDR3 DNA follows: TGTGCCAGCAGCCCTAGCGGGAGAAGGAACGGTGAGCAGTTCTTC. Translating gives CASSPSGRRNGEQFF.

The rearrangement links TRBV7-2 to TRBJ2-3; D might be TRBD2 (6 bases). The CDR3 covers 14 residues. Germline-derived CDR1 and CDR2 are SGHTA and FQGNSA. V was shortened by 3 bases and J by 4 bases, with 11 bases between the two germline ends. The CDR3 coding sequence is TGTGCCAGCAGCTTTACTAGCCCCCCAGATACGCAGTATTTT. Its protein is CASSFTSPPDTQYF.

The rearrangement uses TRBV19 and TRBJ2-7, with 9 bases aligning to TRBD1. Per the germline V gene, CDR1 is LNHDA and CDR2 is SQIVND (reference sequence). The junction had 11 bases not matched to a gene; V was cut back by 7 bases and J by 1 base. This CDR3 has 16 residues. The CDR3 is CASTSSRQGGSYEQYF. CDR3 coding DNA: TGTGCCAGTACTTCCAGCAGACAGGGGGGTTCCTACGAGCAGTACTTC.

This clone occurred once. This chain uses TRBV18 with TRBJ2-3; 8 positions agree with TRBD1. V shed 6 bases, J shed 2 bases, and the junction held 7 bases outside the gene matches. Germline V gives CDR1 KGHSH, CDR2 LQKENI. CDR3 length: 15 amino acids. In nucleotides, the CDR3 is TGTGCCAGCTCTCCGGGACAGGTTATCACAGATACGCAGTATTTT. Encoded protein: CASSPGQVITDTQYF.

In DNA form, the CDR3 reads TGTGCCAGCAGCCTCTACAATGAGCAGTTCTTC. Protein sequence: CASSLYNEQFF. J is TRBJ2-1 and V is TRBV25-1; D gene ambiguous. The germline CDR1 and CDR2 sequences are MGHDK and SYGVNS. The CDR3 loop spans 11 amino acids. Trimming removed 6 bases at V and 3 bases at J, with 3 bases between.

This chain connects TRBV7-2 to TRBJ2-3; 12 nucleotides match TRBD2. CDR1 is SGHTA, CDR2 FQGNSA, per germline. J gave up 6 bases and V 5 bases, and 12 bases lay outside the gene matches. This CDR3 comprises 17 residues. The CDR3 DNA follows: TGTGCCAGCAGCCTCCGGACTAGCGGGACTCACGGGGATACGCAGTATTTT. Translation gives CASSLRTSGTHGDTQYF.